These 23 T cell receptor beta chains came from one sample sequenced in a study of CD8 T cells in ankylosing spondylitis (dated by TCRdb to 2015 to 2018). Results and caveats for the whole study, not just this receptor: A TCR beta motif of 7 or 8 highly homologous amino acid variants appeared characteristic of blood from ankylosing spondylitis patients.

Library prep was done by 5' RACE. This sample was sequenced with an Illumina HiSeq 2500. The public sequencing data were trimmed at Q25 with fastp and processed into clonotypes with MiXCR by TCRdb, which kept only in-frame beta chains. Merged by CDR3 protein, the rows form single entries marked with the most common genes and DNA. The sample table contains about 540,000 distinct CDR3 sequences; only one count was recorded for roughly 13% of them. 6.8% of the sample comes from the top ten. Their antigens are not known. The sequencing input was blood, either unsorted or a sorted T cell fraction (not recorded which). Receptors originate from a male donor with ankylosing spondylitis.

This clonotype was found many times. The chain carries TRBV29-1 and TRBJ2-1, with TRBD2 matching 7 bases. V shed 5 bases, J shed 7 bases, and the junction held 14 bases outside the gene matches. CDR1 and CDR2 from the germline V gene are SQVTM and ANQGSEA. CDR3 length: 15 amino acids. The CDR3 DNA reads TGCAGCGTTCGGGGCGGGAGAAGACTAGGGAATGAGCAGTTCTTC. Encoded protein: CSVRGGRRLGNEQFF.

This chain links TRBV29-1 with TRBJ1-2; no firm D call. Germline lookup yields CDR1 SQVTM and CDR2 ANQGSEA. Trimming took 5 bases from V and 5 from J, leaving 15 bases between them. This CDR3 has 13 residues. The CDR3 DNA is TGCAGCGTTATCCTATTCTTTGAGTATGGCTACACCTTC. Its translation: CSVILFFEYGYTF.

This chain joins TRBV6-1 and TRBJ2-2, with D possibly being TRBD1 (5 bases). The CDR3 is made up of 17 amino acids. The V and J ends lost 6 bases and 8 bases respectively, with 25 bases between them. Germline V lookup: CDR1 MNHNS, CDR2 SASEGT. Written as DNA, the CDR3 is TGTGCCAGCAGCCCTCGGCCAGGGTGGGGATCAACGGGGGAGCTGTTTTTT. Translation: CASSPRPGWGSTGELFF.

The chain uses TRBV4-1 and TRBJ1-2; D unclear. The germline V gene encodes CDR1 MGHRA and CDR2 YSYEKL. Between the trimmed V and J ends, which lost 2 bases and 7 bases, there was a span of 8 bases. The CDR3 has 12 amino acids. This CDR3 is CASSQSLLGYTF. The CDR3 DNA reads TGCGCCAGCAGCCAATCCCTCCTTGGCTACACCTTC.

This chain uses TRBV20-1 with TRBJ1-2; no clear D gene. The V gene lost 3 bases and the J gene lost 8 bases, with 10 bases spanning the gap. The CDR3 length is 11 residues. Germline CDR1 DFQATT, CDR2 SNEGSKA (reference sequence). CDR3 coding DNA: TGCAGTGCTAGCCTATTAAGGGGCTACACCTTC. It codes for CSASLLRGYTF.

The chain has TRBV4-2 and TRBJ2-7; possible D gene TRBD2, 6 bases. CDR3 length: 12 amino acids. Trimming removed 4 bases from V and 7 bases from J, with 11 bases in between. Germline V CDR1 and CDR2: LGHNA, YNFKEQ. The CDR3 loop is CASSPRREEQYF. The CDR3 nucleotides read TGTGCCAGCAGCCCTCGTCGGGAGGAGCAGTACTTC.

CDR3 nucleotide sequence: TGTGCCAGCAGCCACCCCGGGACAGGGACCCCCTACGAGCAGTACGTC. This gives the protein CASSHPGTGTPYEQYV. The chain couples TRBV12-3 or TRBV12-4 to TRBJ2-7; 9 bases line up with TRBD1. The CDR3 extends over 16 amino acids. J gave up 2 bases and V 6 bases, and 11 bases lay outside the gene matches.

J is TRBJ1-5 and V is TRBV28; unclear D gene. There are 12 residues in the CDR3. CDR1 is MDHEN, CDR2 SYDVKM, per germline. V lost 7 bases and J 4 bases, leaving 8 bases between the germline ends. The CDR3 loop is CASNTRNQPQHF. For the CDR3, the DNA is TGTGCCAGCAACACCAGGAATCAGCCCCAGCATTTT. The full variable domain, in which reference TRBV28 and TRBJ1-5 provide the parts outside the CDR3, is DVKVTQSSRYLVKRTGEKVFLECVQDMDHENMFWYRQDPGLGLRLIYFSYDVKMKEKGDIPEGYSVSREKKERFSLILESASTNQTSMYLCASNTRNQPQHFGDGTRLSIL.

The chain joins TRBV20-1 to TRBJ1-2; tentative D call: TRBD1 (6 bases). Trimming took off 3 bases at V and 0 bases at J, with 14 bases between the two ends. Germline CDR1 DFQATT, CDR2 SNEGSKA (reference sequence). This CDR3 region has 15 residues. CDR3 protein: CSARLGQSPNYGYTF. Written as DNA, the CDR3 is TGCAGTGCTAGGTTAGGACAGTCCCCTAACTATGGCTACACCTTC.

The rearrangement joins TRBV3-1 to TRBJ2-1; D may be TRBD1 or TRBD2 (5 bases each). Germline V gene data show CDR1 as LGHDT and CDR2 as YNNKEL (reference sequence). This CDR3 is built from 18 residues. V lost 0 bases and J lost 0, with 15 bases in between. CDR3 protein: CASSQDLGPRSSYNEQFF. The CDR3 nucleotides are TGTGCCAGCAGCCAAGACTTGGGACCTCGAAGCTCCTACAATGAGCAGTTCTTC.

This sequence joins TRBV5-6 and TRBJ2-1; 11 positions agree with TRBD2. After removal of 5 bases from V and 4 bases from J, the junction contained 5 bases not matched to a gene. CDR1 SGHDT and CDR2 YYEEEE come from the germline V gene. This CDR3 has 15 amino acids. CDR3 nucleotide sequence: TGTGCCAGCAGTTATAGCGGGAGGGAGTACAATGAGCAGTTCTTC. This sequence encodes CASSYSGREYNEQFF.

V usage is TRBV12-3 or TRBV12-4 and J usage is TRBJ2-1; TRBD2 agrees at 10 bases. V gave up 4 bases and J gave up 5 bases; unmatched junction bases: 2. The CDR3 sequence is 14 residues long. CDR3 nucleotide sequence: TGTGCCAGCAGTTCTAGCGGGGGTCACAATGAGCAGTTCTTC. Amino acids: CASSSSGGHNEQFF.

This clonotype was observed once. A read error may be the cause here, since a much bigger clone is one base away. V gene TRBV12-3 or TRBV12-4 combines with J gene TRBJ2-5, with 9 bases aligning to TRBD1. V was pared by 7 bases and J by 0 bases, with 6 bases of the junction left unmatched. The length of the CDR3 is 15 residues. The CDR3 protein is CASTKGDRDQETQYF. The DNA for the CDR3 is TGTGCCAGCACCAAGGGGGACAGGGACCAAGAGACCCAGTACTTC.

V and J are TRBV9 and TRBJ2-2; 9 nucleotides align to TRBD1. The ends lost 7 bases at V and 3 bases at J; junction bases unmatched: 13. Germline V gene data show CDR1 as SGDLS and CDR2 as YYNGEE. The CDR3 consists of 17 residues. The CDR3 DNA follows: TGTGCCAGCGCAGTCTGGGACAGGGAAATTGACACCGGGGAGCTGTTTTTT. This sequence encodes CASAVWDREIDTGELFF.

This clonotype came up a few times. The germline gene is not matched at one end of the junction; a read error may be the cause. The chain recombines TRBV7-9 with TRBJ2-7, with 8 positions matching TRBD1. This CDR3 has 17 amino acids. Germline-derived CDR1 and CDR2 are SEHNR and FQNEAQ (reference sequence). The CDR3 here is CASSSGVGQAGSFPNPF. The CDR3 DNA is TGTGCCAGCAGCTCGGGGGTGGGACAGGCCGGATCTTTCCCTAATCCCTTC. The full variable domain, completed using reference TRBV7-9 and TRBJ2-7, is DTGVSQNPRHKITKRGQNVTFRCDPISEHNRLYWYRQTLGQGPEFLTYFQNEAQLEKSRLLSDRFSAERPKGSFSTLEIQRTEQGDSAMYLCASSSGVGQAGSFPNPFGPGTRLTVT.

The V and J genes are TRBV4-1 and TRBJ1-6; D remains ambiguous. Trimming cost V 0 bases and J 10 bases, with 7 bases left between them. Germline lookup yields CDR1 MGHRA and CDR2 YSYEKL. The CDR3 runs 13 residues. CDR3 sequence reads: CASSQDEGSPLHF. The CDR3, as DNA: TGCGCCAGCAGCCAAGATGAGGGCTCACCCCTCCACTTT.

This clonotype was counted a few times. The rearrangement joins TRBV3-1 to TRBJ2-3, with TRBD2 matching over 7 bases. The CDR3 is 13 amino acids. After removal of 0 bases from V and 7 bases from J, the junction contained 1 base not matched to a gene. Looked up from germline, CDR1 is LGHDT and CDR2 is YNNKEL (reference sequence). The CDR3 DNA reads TGTGCCAGCAGCCAAGACGGGGGGTATACGCAGTATTTT. This sequence encodes CASSQDGGYTQYF.

The table lists this clonotype with many counts. The V call is TRBV11-2, the J call TRBJ2-7; TRBD2 matches 16 bases. This CDR3 region has 17 residues. V trimming: 0 bases; J trimming: 5 bases; junction bases outside the gene matches: 4. Germline V CDR1 and CDR2: SGHAT, FQNNGV. The CDR3 DNA sequence: TGTGCCAGCAGCTTAGAGGGGACTAGCGGGAGGGTTAACGAGCAGTACTTC. Translating gives CASSLEGTSGRVNEQYF.

This clonotype has ten or more counts. The genes are TRBV5-1 and TRBJ2-3, with D possibly matching TRBD2 (6 bases). CDR1 is SGHRS, CDR2 YFSETQ, per germline. V shed 0 bases and J shed 6 bases, with 11 bases lying between them. The CDR3 has 14 residues. CDR3 coding DNA: TGCGCCAGCAGCTTGGACGGGAGAAAGGATACGCAGTATTTT. Protein product: CASSLDGRKDTQYF.

V gene TRBV18 combines with J gene TRBJ1-1, with no clear D. The V gene lost 2 bases and the J gene lost 1 base, with 11 bases spanning the gap. The CDR3 runs to 15 residues. CDR1 and CDR2 from the germline V gene are KGHSH and LQKENI. The CDR3: CASSPTAYTNTEAFF. CDR3 bases: TGTGCCAGCTCACCAACCGCTTATACGAACACTGAAGCTTTCTTT.

This clonotype has ten or more counts. The V gene is TRBV24-1, the J gene TRBJ2-2, with TRBD2 as a possible D gene (5 bases). The CDR3 length is 13 residues. Germline-derived CDR1 and CDR2 are KGHDR and SFDVKD. Trimming removed 12 bases from V and 0 bases from J, with 10 bases in between. The CDR3 spells CASRTSNTGELFF. In DNA form, the CDR3 reads TGTGCCTCCCGGACTTCGAACACCGGGGAGCTGTTTTTT.

This clonotype was detected a few times. The V and J genes are TRBV6-1 and TRBJ2-3; 7 nucleotides match TRBD2. The CDR3 contains 13 residues. With V trimmed by 8 bases and J by 10 bases, 12 bases remained unmatched. Germline assignment: CDR1 MNHNS and CDR2 SASEGT. The CDR3 DNA reads TGTGCCAGCCTCGTCGAGTGGGCGGGGGCGCAGTATTTT. Protein: CASLVEWAGAQYF.

This clonotype was observed at least ten times. The CDR3: CASSEGTGGSYEQYF. CDR3 coding DNA: TGTGCCAGCAGTGAAGGAACAGGGGGCTCCTACGAGCAGTACTTC. The chain has TRBV6-1 and TRBJ2-7; 8 positions match TRBD1. V lost 1 base and J lost 0; bases outside the gene matches: 2. This CDR3 is built from 15 residues. CDR1 is MNHNS, CDR2 SASEGT, per germline.